The next 18 T cell receptor beta chains were all read from a single sample in a study of CD8 T cells in Susac syndrome. About 0.5 to 1 ug RNA was reverse transcribed with random hexamers. Each CDR3 protein gets one entry after TCRdb re-called the immunoSEQ multiplex PCR reads with MiXCR. The profile shows some 160,000 distinct CDR3 sequences, 94% of them singletons. Sequenced sample: CD4+ T cells from PBMCs. The source of these receptors is a human donor with Susac syndrome.

This clonotype has more than one count but fewer than ten. The chain links TRBV29-1 to TRBJ1-2; D is unresolved. With 4 bases removed from V and 3 bases from J, the gap between germline ends came to 6 bases. Per germline, CDR1 SQVTM and CDR2 ANQGSEA. CDR3 length: 11 residues. CDR3 sequence (DNA): TGCAGCGTTGGCCAAGACTATGGCTACACCTTC. Translated, it gives CSVGQDYGYTF.

The chain recombines TRBV4-3 with TRBJ2-3; 11 bases fit TRBD2. J was trimmed by 4 bases and V by 1 base; bases with no gene match: 10. In germline, CDR1 is LGHNA, CDR2 YSLEER. The CDR3 runs to 18 residues. Written as DNA, the CDR3 is TGCGCCAGCAGCCAAGCTCGGCCCACTAGCGGGGGAGCAGATACGCAGTATTTT. The encoded protein is CASSQARPTSGGADTQYF.

This sequence joins TRBV27 and TRBJ1-6; TRBD1 aligns across 10 bases. The CDR3 is made up of 14 amino acids. V gave up 6 bases and J gave up 12 bases; unmatched junction bases: 8. Germline V gene lookup returns CDR1 MNHEY and CDR2 SMNVEV (reference sequence). CDR3 DNA: TGTGCCAGCAGCCGCGGGGGACAGGGGAGACCCCTCCACTTT. It is translated as CASSRGGQGRPLHF.

V and J are TRBV7-9 and TRBJ2-7; D possibly matches TRBD1 or TRBD2 (6 bases each). The V gene lost 1 base and the J gene lost 0 bases, with 10 bases spanning the gap. The CDR3 is made up of 15 amino acids. Germline loops: CDR1 SEHNR, CDR2 FQNEAQ (reference sequence). The CDR3 region is CASSLVWGASYEQYF. CDR3 bases: TGTGCCAGCAGCTTAGTGTGGGGGGCCTCCTACGAGCAGTACTTC. Looking up the rest from reference TRBV7-9 and TRBJ2-7 gives the full variable domain: DTGVSQNPRHKITKRGQNVTFRCDPISEHNRLYWYRQTLGQGPEFLTYFQNEAQLEKSRLLSDRFSAERPKGSFSTLEIQRTEQGDSAMYLCASSLVWGASYEQYFGPGTRLTVT.

CDR3 sequence reads: CASSQEAGIRAYGYTF. CDR3 bases: TGCGCCAGCAGCCAAGAGGCGGGAATACGCGCATATGGCTACACCTTC. The chain links TRBV4-3 to TRBJ1-2; D ambiguous. CDR3 length equals 16 residues. Germline V gives CDR1 LGHNA, CDR2 YSLEER. Deletions cut 0 bases from V and 5 bases from J, with 16 bases between.

CDR3: CASSPQGAKNIQYF. In DNA, the CDR3 is TGTGCCAGCTCACCACAGGGTGCCAAAAACATTCAGTACTTC. The gene calls are TRBV18 and TRBJ2-4; D not resolved. V was pared by 1 base and J by 1 base, with 5 bases between. Germline assignment: CDR1 KGHSH and CDR2 LQKENI. The CDR3 has 14 amino acids.

The V call is TRBV20-1, the J call TRBJ2-1; D remains unclear. This CDR3 is 16 amino acids long. V lost 3 bases to trimming and J lost 0 bases, with 15 bases between them. Germline V gene lookup returns CDR1 DFQATT and CDR2 SNEGSKA (reference sequence). The CDR3 is CSARPETVGSYNEQFF. CDR3 DNA sequence: TGCAGTGCTAGGCCGGAGACGGTGGGCTCCTACAATGAGCAGTTCTTC.

The V gene is TRBV3-1, the J gene TRBJ1-6; D is ambiguous. Germline V gene lookup returns CDR1 LGHDT and CDR2 YNNKEL (reference sequence). CDR3 size: 15 residues. With 5 bases removed from V and 0 bases from J, the gap between germline ends came to 8 bases. CDR3 residues: CASSYISSYNSPLHF. CDR3 sequence (DNA): TGTGCCAGCAGCTATATAAGCTCCTATAATTCACCCCTCCACTTT.

The chain couples TRBV5-1 to TRBJ2-7; weak D call: TRBD1 (5 bases). The CDR3 runs 12 residues. Germline V gene sequence: CDR1 SGHRS, CDR2 YFSETQ. The germline V and J ends were trimmed by 4 bases and 5 bases, with 10 bases remaining between them. CDR3: CASSLRTNEQYF. The CDR3 DNA reads TGCGCCAGCAGCCTTCGGACAAACGAGCAGTACTTC.

J is TRBJ2-4 and V is TRBV7-8; D gene uncertain. V was clipped by 1 base and J by 5 bases, with 6 bases between them. CDR3 length: 13 residues. Germline V gene sequence: CDR1 SGHVS, CDR2 FQNEAQ. CDR3 residues: CASSLEPENIQYF. As DNA, the CDR3 is TGTGCCAGCAGCTTAGAGCCGGAAAACATTCAGTACTTC. Together with reference TRBV7-8 and TRBJ2-4, the CDR3 gives the full variable domain: GAGVSQSPRYKVAKRGQDVALRCDPISGHVSLFWYQQALGQGPEFLTYFQNEAQLDKSGLPSDRFFAERPEGSVSTLKIQRTQQEDSAVYLCASSLEPENIQYFGAGTRLSVL.

V and J are TRBV4-1 and TRBJ1-1; 12 nucleotides align to TRBD1. Germline V gene data show CDR1 as MGHRA and CDR2 as YSYEKL. V shed 6 bases, J shed 3 bases, and the junction held 8 bases outside the gene matches. CDR3 length equals 16 residues. CDR3 nucleotide sequence: TGCGCCAGCAGTAGAGGGACAGGGGGCTGGGACACTGAAGCTTTCTTT. It yields the protein CASSRGTGGWDTEAFF.

The chain uses TRBV6-2 or TRBV6-3 and TRBJ1-2; 9 nucleotides match TRBD1. Germline loops: CDR1 MNHEY, CDR2 SVGEGT. V was clipped by 6 bases and J by 8 bases; unmatched bases: 4. The CDR3 totals 12 residues. This chain's CDR3 is CASSDTGGGYTF. The CDR3 DNA follows: TGTGCCAGCAGCGATACAGGGGGCGGCTACACCTTC.

This chain joins TRBV19 and TRBJ1-2, with a tentative D call TRBD1 (6 bases). The CDR3 consists of 15 residues. Trimming cost V 7 bases and J 3 bases, with 18 bases left between them. CDR1 LNHDA and CDR2 SQIVND come from the germline V gene (reference sequence). CDR3 amino acids: CASTETPGHHYGYTF. CDR3 coding DNA: TGTGCCAGTACTGAGACACCGGGACACCACTATGGCTACACCTTC.

The chain has TRBV29-1 and TRBJ2-7, with D possibly called TRBD1 or TRBD2 (5 bases each). Trimming pared 7 bases from V and 2 bases from J, leaving 18 bases between. The germline CDR1 and CDR2 sequences are SQVTM and ANQGSEA. This CDR3 has 14 amino acids. This chain's CDR3 is CSAAHGGRAYEQYF. The CDR3 DNA reads TGCAGCGCCGCGCACGGAGGCAGGGCCTACGAGCAGTACTTC.

This clonotype occurred once. CDR3 nucleotides: TGTGCCAGCAGCCGCGGGACTAGCGGGTTATCCACAGATACGCAGTATTTT. Translated: CASSRGTSGLSTDTQYF. The chain has TRBV11-2 and TRBJ2-3, with 12 bases aligning to TRBD2. The V and J ends lost 5 bases and 2 bases, in that order; junction bases with no gene match: 8. The CDR3 loop spans 17 amino acids. Germline loops: CDR1 SGHAT, CDR2 FQNNGV.

The J gene is TRBJ2-5, the V gene TRBV29-1, with TRBD2 matching 7 bases. From germline, CDR1 is SQVTM and CDR2 ANQGSEA. CDR3 length equals 12 residues. Losses at the gene ends were 5 bases for V and 1 base for J; bases not matched to a gene: 1. CDR3 bases: TGCAGCGTTTGGGGGGGCCAAGAGACCCAGTACTTC. Protein sequence: CSVWGGQETQYF. The complete variable domain, with remaining parts taken from reference TRBV29-1 and TRBJ2-5, reads SAVISQKPSRDICQRGTSLTIQCQVDSQVTMMFWYRQQPGQSLTLIATANQGSEATYESGFVIDKFPISRPNLTFSTLTVSNMSPEDSSIYLCSVWGGQETQYFGPGTRLLVL.

The genes are TRBV5-1 and TRBJ1-2; D may be TRBD1 (5 bases). CDR1 is SGHRS, CDR2 YFSETQ, per germline. V was shortened by 0 bases and J by 7 bases, with 13 bases between the two germline ends. The CDR3 runs 14 residues. The CDR3: CASSLVGEVRGYTF. The DNA of the CDR3 is TGCGCCAGCAGCTTGGTAGGGGAGGTACGTGGCTACACCTTC.

This clonotype was counted between two and nine times. The gene calls are TRBV18 and TRBJ2-7, with a weak D call TRBD2 (7 bases). V lost 6 bases and J 2 bases, leaving 14 bases between the germline ends. Germline CDR1 KGHSH, CDR2 LQKENI. The CDR3 extends over 14 amino acids. Here the CDR3 DNA reads TGTGCCAGCTCCCAGGGAGGGGGGGCCTACGAGCAGTACTTC. This gives the protein CASSQGGGAYEQYF. Full variable domain (remainder filled in from reference TRBV18 and TRBJ2-7): NAGVMQNPRHLVRRRGQEARLRCSPMKGHSHVYWYRQLPEEGLKFMVYLQKENIIDESGMPKERFSAEFPKEGPSILRIQQVVRGDSAAYFCASSQGGGAYEQYFGPGTRLTVT.